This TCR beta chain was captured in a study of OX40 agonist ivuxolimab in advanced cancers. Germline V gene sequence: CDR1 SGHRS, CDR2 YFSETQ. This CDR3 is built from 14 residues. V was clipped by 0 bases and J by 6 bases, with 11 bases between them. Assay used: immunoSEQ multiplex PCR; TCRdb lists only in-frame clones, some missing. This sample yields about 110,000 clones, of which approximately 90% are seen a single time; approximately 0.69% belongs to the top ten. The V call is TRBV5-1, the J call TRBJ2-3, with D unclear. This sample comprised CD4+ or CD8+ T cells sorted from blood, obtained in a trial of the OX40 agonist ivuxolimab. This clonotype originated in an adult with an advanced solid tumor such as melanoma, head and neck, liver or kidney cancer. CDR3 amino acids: CASSLEVAIDTQYF. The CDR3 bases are TGCGCCAGCAGCTTGGAAGTAGCAATCGATACGCAGTATTTT.